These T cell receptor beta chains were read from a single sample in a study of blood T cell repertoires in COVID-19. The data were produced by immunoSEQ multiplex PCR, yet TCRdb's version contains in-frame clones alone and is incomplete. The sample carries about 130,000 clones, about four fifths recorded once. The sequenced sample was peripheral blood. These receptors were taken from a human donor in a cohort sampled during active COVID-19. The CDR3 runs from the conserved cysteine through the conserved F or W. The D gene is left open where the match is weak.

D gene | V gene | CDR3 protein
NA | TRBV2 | CASDEIVLSPSYSYEQYF
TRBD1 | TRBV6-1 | CASSEPGQGAVYGYTF
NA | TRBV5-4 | CASSLWLNTEAFF
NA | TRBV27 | CASSLGDSLTREQYF
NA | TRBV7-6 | CASSLGLNLQETQYF
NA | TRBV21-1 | CASGLRDRPRTDTQYF
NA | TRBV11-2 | CASSRDRYNSPLHF
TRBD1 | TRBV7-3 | CASIDSKRDRGNQPQHF
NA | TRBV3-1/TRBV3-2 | CASSLVSSGNTIYF
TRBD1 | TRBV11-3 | CASSFGGTTTGGKTDTQYF
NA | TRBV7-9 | CASSLGSGVGYTF
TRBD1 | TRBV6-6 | CASSYGQGNEQYF
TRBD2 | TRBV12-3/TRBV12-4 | CASSGLGETQYF
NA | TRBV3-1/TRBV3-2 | CASTGGRQETQYF
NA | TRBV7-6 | CASSSLPGYEQYF
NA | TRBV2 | CASRPGAVGYTF
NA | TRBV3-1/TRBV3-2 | CASSPRDGAEAFF
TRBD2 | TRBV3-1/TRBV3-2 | CASSHPKGGEGSYEQYF
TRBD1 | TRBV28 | CASSLGTGFAYNSPLHF
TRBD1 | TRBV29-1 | CSVQGAGGTEAFF
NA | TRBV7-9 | CASSFWDSTETQYF
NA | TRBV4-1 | CASSQDGSVVQGNTEAFF